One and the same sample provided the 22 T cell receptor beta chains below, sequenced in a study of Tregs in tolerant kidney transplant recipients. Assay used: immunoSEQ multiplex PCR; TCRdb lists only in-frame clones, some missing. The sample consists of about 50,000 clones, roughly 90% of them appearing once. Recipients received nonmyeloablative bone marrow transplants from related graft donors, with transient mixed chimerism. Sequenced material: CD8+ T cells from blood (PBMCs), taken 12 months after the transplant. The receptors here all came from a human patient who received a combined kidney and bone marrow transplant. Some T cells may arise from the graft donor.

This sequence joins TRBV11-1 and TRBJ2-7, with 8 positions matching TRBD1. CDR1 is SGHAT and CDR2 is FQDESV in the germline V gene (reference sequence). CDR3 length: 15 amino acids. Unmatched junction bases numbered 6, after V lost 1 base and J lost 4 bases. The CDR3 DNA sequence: TGTGCCAGCAGCTTAGTGCGGACAGGGAAATACGAGCAGTACTTC. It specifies CASSLVRTGKYEQYF.

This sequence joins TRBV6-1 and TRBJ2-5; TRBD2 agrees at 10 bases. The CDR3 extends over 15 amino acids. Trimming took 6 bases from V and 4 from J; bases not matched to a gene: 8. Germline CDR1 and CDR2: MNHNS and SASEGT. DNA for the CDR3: TGTGCCAGCAGAAGGCCGGGACTAGCGCTAGAGACCCAGTACTTC. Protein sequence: CASRRPGLALETQYF.

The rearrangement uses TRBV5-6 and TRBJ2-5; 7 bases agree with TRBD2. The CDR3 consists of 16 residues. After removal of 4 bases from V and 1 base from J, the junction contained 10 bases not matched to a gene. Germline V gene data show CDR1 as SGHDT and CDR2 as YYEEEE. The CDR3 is CASSPGRWWGQETQYF. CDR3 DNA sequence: TGTGCCAGCAGCCCCGGGAGGTGGTGGGGCCAAGAGACCCAGTACTTC.

CDR3: CASSVAGFSYEQYF. CDR3 in DNA: TGTGCCAGCAGCGTAGCAGGTTTCTCCTACGAGCAGTACTTC. V is TRBV9 and J is TRBJ2-7; no clear D. Germline loops: CDR1 SGDLS, CDR2 YYNGEE. The CDR3 spans 14 residues. V was cut by 0 bases and J by 0 bases, with 7 bases left in between.

CDR3 residues: CASSQDRGVTTNEKLFF. The CDR3 nucleotides read TGTGCCAGCAGCCAGGACAGGGGTGTGACTACTAATGAAAAACTGTTTTTT. This chain connects TRBV14 to TRBJ1-4; TRBD1 aligns across 9 bases. V was clipped by 3 bases and J by 2 bases; unmatched bases: 7. CDR1 is SGHDN, CDR2 FVKESK, per germline. There are 17 residues in the CDR3.

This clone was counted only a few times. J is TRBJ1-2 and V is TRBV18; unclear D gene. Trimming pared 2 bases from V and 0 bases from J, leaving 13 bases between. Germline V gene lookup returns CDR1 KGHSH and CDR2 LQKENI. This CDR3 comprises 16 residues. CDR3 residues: CASSPARAGTNYGYTF. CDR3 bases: TGTGCCAGCTCACCAGCGAGGGCAGGAACTAACTATGGCTACACCTTC.

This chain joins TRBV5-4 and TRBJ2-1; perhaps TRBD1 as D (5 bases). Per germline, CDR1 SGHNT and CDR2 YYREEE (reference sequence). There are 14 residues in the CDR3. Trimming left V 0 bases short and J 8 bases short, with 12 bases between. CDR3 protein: CASSLAVGVDEQFF. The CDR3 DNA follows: TGTGCCAGCAGCTTGGCGGTAGGGGTGGATGAGCAGTTCTTC.

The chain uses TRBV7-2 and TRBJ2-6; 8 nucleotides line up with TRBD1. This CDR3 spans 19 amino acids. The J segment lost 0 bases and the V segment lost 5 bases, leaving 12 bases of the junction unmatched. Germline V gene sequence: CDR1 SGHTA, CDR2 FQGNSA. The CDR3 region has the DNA TGTGCCAGCAGCCCTCCCGGGACAGGCCTTTACTCTGGGGCCAACGTCCTGACTTTC. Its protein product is CASSPPGTGLYSGANVLTF.

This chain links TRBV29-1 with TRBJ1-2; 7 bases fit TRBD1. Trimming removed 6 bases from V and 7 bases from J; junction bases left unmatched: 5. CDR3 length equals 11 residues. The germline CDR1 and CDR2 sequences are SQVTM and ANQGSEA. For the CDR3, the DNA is TGCAGCGTGACAGGGAGCGGTGGCTACACCTTC. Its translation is CSVTGSGGYTF.

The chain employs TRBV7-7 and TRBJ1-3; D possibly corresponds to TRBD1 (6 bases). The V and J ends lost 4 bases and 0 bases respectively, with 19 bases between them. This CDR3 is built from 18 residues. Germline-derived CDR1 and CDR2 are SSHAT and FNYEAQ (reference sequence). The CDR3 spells CASSSPPGHTTSGNTIYF. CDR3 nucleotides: TGTGCCAGCAGCTCACCACCGGGACACACAACCTCTGGAAACACCATATATTTT.

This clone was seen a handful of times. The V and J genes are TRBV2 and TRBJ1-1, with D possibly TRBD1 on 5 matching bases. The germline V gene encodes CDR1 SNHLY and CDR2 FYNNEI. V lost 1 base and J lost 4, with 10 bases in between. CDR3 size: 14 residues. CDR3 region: CASSEGTGTTEAFF. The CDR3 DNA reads TGTGCCAGCAGTGAAGGTACAGGAACCACTGAAGCTTTCTTT.

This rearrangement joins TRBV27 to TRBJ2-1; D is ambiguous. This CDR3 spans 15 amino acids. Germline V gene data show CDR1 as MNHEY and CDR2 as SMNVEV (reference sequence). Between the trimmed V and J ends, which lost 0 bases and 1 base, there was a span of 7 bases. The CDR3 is CASSLSAASYNEQFF. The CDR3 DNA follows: TGTGCCAGCAGTTTATCGGCCGCATCCTACAATGAGCAGTTCTTC.

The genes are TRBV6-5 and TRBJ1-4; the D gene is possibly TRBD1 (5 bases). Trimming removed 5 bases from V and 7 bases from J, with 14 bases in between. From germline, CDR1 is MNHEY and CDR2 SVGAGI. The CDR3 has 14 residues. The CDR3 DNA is TGTGCCAGCAGTGCGGGGCTTTTAGGTGAAAAACTGTTTTTT. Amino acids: CASSAGLLGEKLFF.

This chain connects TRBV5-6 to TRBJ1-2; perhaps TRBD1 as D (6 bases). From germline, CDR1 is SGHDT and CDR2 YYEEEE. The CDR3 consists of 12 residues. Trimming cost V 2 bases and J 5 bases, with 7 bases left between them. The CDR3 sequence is CASSLGQYGYTF. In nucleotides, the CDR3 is TGTGCCAGCAGCTTAGGACAGTATGGCTACACCTTC.

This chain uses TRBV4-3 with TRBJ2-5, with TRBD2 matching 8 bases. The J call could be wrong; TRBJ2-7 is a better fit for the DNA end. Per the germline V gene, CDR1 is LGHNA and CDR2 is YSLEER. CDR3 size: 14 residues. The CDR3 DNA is TGCGCCAGCAGCCCAACAGCGGGGGCCTACGAGCAGTACTTC. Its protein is CASSPTAGAYEQYF.

The CDR3 coding sequence is TGTGCCAGCAGTCAGGGGTCGGTTGTAGAGCAGTACTTC. Translated, it gives CASSQGSVVEQYF. V is TRBV2 and J is TRBJ2-7, with D possibly TRBD1 on 6 matching bases. This CDR3 has 13 residues. Germline V CDR1 and CDR2: SNHLY, FYNNEI. Trimming removed 5 bases at V and 7 bases at J, with 15 bases between.

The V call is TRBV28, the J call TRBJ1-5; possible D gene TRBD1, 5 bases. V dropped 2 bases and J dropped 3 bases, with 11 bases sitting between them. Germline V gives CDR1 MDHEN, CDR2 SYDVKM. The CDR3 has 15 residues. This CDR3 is CASSLAGGYNQPQHF. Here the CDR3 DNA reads TGTGCCAGCAGTTTAGCGGGGGGGTACAATCAGCCCCAGCATTTT. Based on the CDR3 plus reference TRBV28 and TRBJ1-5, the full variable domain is DVKVTQSSRYLVKRTGEKVFLECVQDMDHENMFWYRQDPGLGLRLIYFSYDVKMKEKGDIPEGYSVSREKKERFSLILESASTNQTSMYLCASSLAGGYNQPQHFGDGTRLSIL.

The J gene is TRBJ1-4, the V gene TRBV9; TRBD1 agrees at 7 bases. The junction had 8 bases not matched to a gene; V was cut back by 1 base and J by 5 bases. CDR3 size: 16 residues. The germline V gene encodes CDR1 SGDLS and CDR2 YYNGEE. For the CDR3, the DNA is TGTGCCAGCAGCGTATCCACAGGGGCCTTAAATGAAAAACTGTTTTTT. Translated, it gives CASSVSTGALNEKLFF.

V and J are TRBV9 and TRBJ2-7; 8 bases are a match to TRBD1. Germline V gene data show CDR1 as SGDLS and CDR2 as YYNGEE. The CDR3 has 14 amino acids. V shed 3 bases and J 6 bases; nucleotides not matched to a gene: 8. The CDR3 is CASSAMTGVGEQYF. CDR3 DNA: TGTGCCAGCAGCGCGATGACAGGGGTGGGCGAGCAGTACTTC.

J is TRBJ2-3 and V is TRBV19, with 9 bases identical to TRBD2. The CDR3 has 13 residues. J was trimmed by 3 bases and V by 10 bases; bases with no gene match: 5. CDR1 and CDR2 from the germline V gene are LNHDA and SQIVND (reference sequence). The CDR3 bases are TGTGCCATTAGCGGGAGTGGGACAGATACGCAGTATTTT. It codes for CAISGSGTDTQYF.

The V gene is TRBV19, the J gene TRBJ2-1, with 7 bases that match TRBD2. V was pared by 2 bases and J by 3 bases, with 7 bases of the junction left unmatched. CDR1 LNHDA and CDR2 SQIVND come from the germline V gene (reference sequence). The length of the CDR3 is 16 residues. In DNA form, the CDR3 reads TGTGCCAGTAGTATAAACGGACTAGTTGTCTACAATGAGCAGTTCTTC. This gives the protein CASSINGLVVYNEQFF.

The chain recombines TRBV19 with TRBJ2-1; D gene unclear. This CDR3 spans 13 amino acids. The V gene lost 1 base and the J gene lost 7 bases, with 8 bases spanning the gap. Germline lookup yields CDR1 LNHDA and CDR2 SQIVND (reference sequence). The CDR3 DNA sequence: TGTGCCAGTAGTATAGGAGGAGTGAATGAGCAGTTCTTC. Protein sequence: CASSIGGVNEQFF.